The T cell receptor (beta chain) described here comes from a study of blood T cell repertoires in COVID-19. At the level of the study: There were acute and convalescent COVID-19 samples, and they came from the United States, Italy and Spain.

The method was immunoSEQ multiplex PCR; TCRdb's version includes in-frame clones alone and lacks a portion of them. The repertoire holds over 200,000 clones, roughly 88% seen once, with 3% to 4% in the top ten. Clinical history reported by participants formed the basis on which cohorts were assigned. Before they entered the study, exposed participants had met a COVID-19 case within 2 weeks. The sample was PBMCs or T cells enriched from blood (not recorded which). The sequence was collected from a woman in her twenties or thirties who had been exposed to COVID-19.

This CDR3 is CASSTGLARDTQYF. The CDR3 nucleotides read TGTGCCAGCAGCACCGGACTAGCCAGGGATACGCAGTATTTT. This sequence joins TRBV9 and TRBJ2-3; 8 positions match TRBD2. Looked up from germline, CDR1 is SGDLS and CDR2 is YYNGEE. V was pared by 4 bases and J by 6 bases, with 7 bases of the junction left unmatched. The CDR3 sequence is 14 residues long.